Listed here are 11 T cell receptor beta chains from one sample, sequenced in a study of T cell repertoires in cytomegalovirus infection. TCRdb passed the reads through MiXCR, listing each CDR3 protein once. This table holds about 600,000 distinct CDR3 sequences, 20% to 25% found once. The specimen was CD8+ T cells from PBMCs. These TCRs come from a human donor in good health (CMV status not recorded). Some clones in this sample may be carry-over from other donors' samples.

V and J are TRBV7-2 and TRBJ1-1; 8 positions match TRBD1. Germline V CDR1 and CDR2: SGHTA, FQGNSA. The CDR3 loop spans 16 amino acids. Trimming at V came to 2 bases and at J to 6 bases, leaving 11 bases not matched to a gene. The CDR3 bases are TGTGCCAGCAGCTTACAGCGGGGACAGGAGGGGGCTGAAGCTTTCTTT. Translation gives CASSLQRGQEGAEAFF.

This clonotype occurred a few times. V gene TRBV7-9 combines with J gene TRBJ2-5; D gene unclear. Germline CDR1 SEHNR, CDR2 FQNEAQ (reference sequence). There are 14 residues in the CDR3. Trimming removed 5 bases at V and 0 bases at J, with 10 bases between. CDR3: CASSSTEDQETQYF. Written as DNA, the CDR3 is TGTGCCAGCAGCAGTACAGAAGACCAAGAGACCCAGTACTTC.

Many counts were recorded for this clonotype. The rearrangement links TRBV28 to TRBJ1-1, with no clear D. V was shortened by 6 bases and J by 1 base, with 9 bases between the two germline ends. The germline V gene has CDR1 MDHEN and CDR2 SYDVKM. CDR3 size: 13 residues. The CDR3 DNA sequence: TGTGCCAGCAGATCAGCCAGGAACACTGAAGCTTTCTTT. Its protein is CASRSARNTEAFF.

This clonotype appeared a few times. V and J are TRBV29-1 and TRBJ1-1; D is uncertain. Germline V gene data show CDR1 as SQVTM and CDR2 as ANQGSEA. CDR3 length: 11 residues. V lost 7 bases, J lost 1 base, and 7 bases lay in between. CDR3 loop: CSAHGNTEAFF. In DNA form, the CDR3 reads TGCAGCGCCCACGGGAACACTGAAGCTTTCTTT.

The chain links TRBV2 to TRBJ1-3, with 12 bases lining up with TRBD1. The CDR3 length is 16 residues. Trimming took 6 bases from V and 0 from J; bases not matched to a gene: 3. Per germline, CDR1 SNHLY and CDR2 FYNNEI. The CDR3 spells CASRGDRGRSGNTIYF. The CDR3 DNA follows: TGTGCCAGCAGGGGGGACAGGGGGCGCTCTGGAAACACCATATATTTT.

The CDR3 sequence: CAILQGAPVYGYTF. The CDR3 DNA sequence: TGTGCCATTCTTCAGGGGGCACCGGTCTATGGCTACACCTTC. This sequence joins TRBV10-3 and TRBJ1-2; 8 bases map to TRBD1. Germline-derived CDR1 and CDR2 are ENHRY and SYGVKD. CDR3 size: 14 residues. The V and J ends lost 9 bases and 4 bases, in that order; junction bases with no gene match: 10.

This clonotype was counted many times. The chain combines TRBV7-2 with TRBJ2-5, with a weak D call TRBD2 (5 bases). Trimming pared 6 bases from V and 5 bases from J, leaving 16 bases between. Germline V gene lookup returns CDR1 SGHTA and CDR2 FQGNSA. CDR3 length: 14 amino acids. The CDR3: CASSHRGRRETQYF. In DNA, the CDR3 is TGTGCCAGCAGTCACAGAGGGCGCCGGGAGACCCAGTACTTC.

The table lists this clonotype with a few counts. The rearrangement joins TRBV11-2 to TRBJ2-1; 7 nucleotides agree with TRBD1. V dropped 2 bases and J dropped 7; count of bases not matched to a gene: 8. The CDR3 runs 15 residues. From germline, CDR1 is SGHAT and CDR2 FQNNGV. DNA for the CDR3: TGTGCCAGCAGCTTAACACGAGGGGGCTTGAATGAGCAGTTCTTC. Its protein product is CASSLTRGGLNEQFF.

About this clonotype: One base away lies a much larger clone, so this may be a sequencing read error. The chain uses TRBV14 and TRBJ1-1, with TRBD1 matching 7 bases. The CDR3 consists of 15 residues. The germline gives CDR1 SGHDN, CDR2 FVKESK. Here the CDR3 reads CANSPWTGGHTEAFF. The CDR3 DNA follows: TGTGCCAACAGCCCTTGGACAGGTGGGCACACTGAAGCTTTCTTT.

V and J are TRBV28 and TRBJ2-2, with 7 bases matching TRBD2. V was clipped by 5 bases and J by 6 bases; unmatched bases: 6. The germline gives CDR1 MDHEN, CDR2 SYDVKM. This CDR3 region has 14 residues. This CDR3 reads CASSPGLYAGELFF. In DNA, the CDR3 is TGTGCCAGCAGTCCGGGACTATACGCCGGGGAGCTGTTTTTT.

This clonotype was detected once. The CDR3 DNA follows: TGTGCCAGCAGCTTACGGCAGGGGGCAATGACAGACATTCAGTACTTC. This sequence encodes CASSLRQGAMTDIQYF. This chain links TRBV7-2 with TRBJ2-4, with 8 bases lining up with TRBD1. This CDR3 region has 16 residues. V was pared by 2 bases and J by 8 bases, with 11 bases of the junction left unmatched. The germline CDR1 and CDR2 sequences are SGHTA and FQGNSA.